The sequence of this T cell receptor (beta chain) was determined in a study of T cells in Graves' hyperthyroidism and ophthalmopathy. Notes on the study in general: A model of 13 V-J pairs discriminated ophthalmopathy from stable hyperthyroidism.

The investigators amplified TCR beta CDR3 regions from RNA transcripts. The HTBI primer set was used in a first-round RT-PCR of the TCR CDR3. TCRdb re-derived calls from the multiplex PCR reads in MiXCR, one entry per CDR3 protein. The table shows 300,000 to 450,000 distinct CDR3 sequences, with roughly 25% occurring only once. The CDR3 has 13 amino acids. Trimming took off 1 base at V and 6 bases at J, with 6 bases between the two ends. Germline V gives CDR1 SEHNR, CDR2 FQNEAQ (reference sequence). With regard to this clonotype: Its antigen is not known.

The chain combines TRBV7-9 with TRBJ2-2, with D uncertain. The source of this sequence is a man over 45 with Graves' hyperthyroidism. Sequenced material: blood. As DNA, the CDR3 is TGTGCCAGCAGCTTAGTCCTCGCCGGGGAGCTGTTTTTT. Amino acid sequence: CASSLVLAGELFF.